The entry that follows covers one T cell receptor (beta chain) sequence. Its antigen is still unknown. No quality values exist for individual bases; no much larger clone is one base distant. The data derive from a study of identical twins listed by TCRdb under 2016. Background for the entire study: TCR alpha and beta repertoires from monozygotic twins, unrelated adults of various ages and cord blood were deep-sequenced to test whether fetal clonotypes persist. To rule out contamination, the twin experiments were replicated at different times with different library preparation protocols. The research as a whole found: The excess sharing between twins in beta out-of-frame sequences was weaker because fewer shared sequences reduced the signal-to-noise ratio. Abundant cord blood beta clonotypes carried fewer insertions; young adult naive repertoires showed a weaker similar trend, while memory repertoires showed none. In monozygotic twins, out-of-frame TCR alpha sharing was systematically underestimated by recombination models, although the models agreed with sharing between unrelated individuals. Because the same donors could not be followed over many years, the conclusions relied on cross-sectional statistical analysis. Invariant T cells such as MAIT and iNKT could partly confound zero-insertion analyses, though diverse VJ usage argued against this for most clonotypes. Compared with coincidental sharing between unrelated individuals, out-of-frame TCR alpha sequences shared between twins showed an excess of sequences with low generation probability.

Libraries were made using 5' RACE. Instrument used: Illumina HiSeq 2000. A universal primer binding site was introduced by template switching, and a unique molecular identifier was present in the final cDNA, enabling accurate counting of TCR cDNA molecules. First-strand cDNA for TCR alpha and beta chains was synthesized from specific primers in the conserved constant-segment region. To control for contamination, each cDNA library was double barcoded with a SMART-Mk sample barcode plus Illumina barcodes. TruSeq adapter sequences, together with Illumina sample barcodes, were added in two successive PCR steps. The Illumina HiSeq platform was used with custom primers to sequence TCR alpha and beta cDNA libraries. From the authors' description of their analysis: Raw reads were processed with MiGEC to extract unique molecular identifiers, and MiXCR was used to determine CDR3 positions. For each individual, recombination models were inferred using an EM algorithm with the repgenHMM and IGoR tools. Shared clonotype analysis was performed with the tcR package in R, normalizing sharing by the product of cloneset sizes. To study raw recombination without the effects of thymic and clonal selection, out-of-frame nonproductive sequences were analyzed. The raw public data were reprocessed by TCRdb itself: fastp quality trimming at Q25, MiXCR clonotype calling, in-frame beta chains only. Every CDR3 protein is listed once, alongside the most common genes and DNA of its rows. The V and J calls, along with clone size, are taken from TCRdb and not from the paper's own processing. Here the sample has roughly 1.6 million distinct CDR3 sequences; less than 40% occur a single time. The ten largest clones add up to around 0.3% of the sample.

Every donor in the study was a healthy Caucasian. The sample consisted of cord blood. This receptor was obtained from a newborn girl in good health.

The sequenced DNA is TGTGCCAGCAGTTACAGCTGGGACAGAGAAGAGACCCAGTACTTC. Translated, this gives CASSYSWDREETQYF. The chain is assembled from TRBV6-6 and TRBJ2-7; 7 middle bases align to TRBD1. The DNA end lines up better with TRBJ2-5; the J call may be wrong. From a lookup of the germline V gene (reference sequence), CDR1 and CDR2 are MNHNY and SVGAGI. From the cysteine through the phenylalanine, the CDR3 covers 15 amino acids. Left in the record is the CDR3 DNA by itself, 45 bases read in frame from the first base.